The TCR beta chain under discussion was sequenced for a study of post-analysis software for immune sequencing data. Points from the study as a whole: Relative to controls, patients had a few TRBV segments at higher frequency, with TRBV5-6, TRBV5-1 and TRBV20-1 among these. Versus controls, multiple sclerosis patients showed significantly lower diversity (normalized Chao1).

To note about this clonotype: Its antigen is not identified.

Carried by the TCR beta cDNA libraries were unique molecular identifiers. Using its own MiXCR run on the PCR reads, TCRdb lists one record per CDR3 protein. Here the sample spans fewer than 850,000 distinct CDR3 sequences, around 27% being singletons. Trimming took off 4 bases at V and 9 bases at J, with 29 bases between the two ends. Germline CDR1 is SGHDT and CDR2 is YYEEEE. This CDR3 is built from 19 residues. Sequencing was done on a sample of blood. The chain combines TRBV5-6 with TRBJ1-6; maybe TRBD1 (6 bases). The TCR comes from a girl aged 10 to 17 with multiple sclerosis. The CDR3 sequence is CASSPGVLQESRGISPLHF. CDR3 bases: TGTGCCAGCAGCCCAGGAGTGTTACAGGAGTCGAGGGGGATTTCACCCCTCCACTTT.